This T cell receptor (beta chain) was identified in a study of Graves' ophthalmopathy and Graves' hyperthyroidism. Whole-study findings and limits: Clonotypes were expanded in thyroid at above 0.001 frequency, and most also appeared in blood. The model forecast ophthalmopathy progression, reaching roughly 64% sensitivity and 72% to 80% specificity.

Other autoimmune diseases, uncontrolled infections, pregnancy or lactation led to the exclusion of patients. Diagnosis relied on clinical symptoms, serum thyroxine, TRAb, thyroid ultrasound and orbital computed tomography. V lost 4 bases, J lost 1 base, and 19 bases lay in between. The germline CDR1 and CDR2 sequences are SGHDN and FVKESK. The length of the CDR3 is 18 residues. This clonotype has a handful of counts. Its cognate antigen is unknown. The TCR beta CDR3 regions underwent amplification from RNA transcripts. First-round RT-PCR employed HTBI primers, with a second-round multiplex PCR after it. TCRdb reanalysed the multiplex PCR reads using MiXCR and keeps one entry per CDR3 protein. This sample has some 1.1 million distinct CDR3 sequences, with roughly 35% found just once.

The rearrangement joins TRBV14 to TRBJ1-4, with a possible D match to TRBD1 (5 bases). This TCR derives from an adult man with Graves' hyperthyroidism. The specimen sequenced was peripheral blood or thyroid tissue (not recorded which). CDR3 amino acids: CASSPERRGEGTNEKLFF. CDR3 in DNA: TGTGCCAGCAGCCCGGAGCGGAGGGGAGAAGGAACTAATGAAAAACTGTTTTTT.